In its sample, the clone carrying this T cell receptor (beta chain) was seen many times. The data were obtained in a study of regulatory T cells in long-lasting Graves disease. Construction of TCR beta libraries relied on iRepertoire HTBI primers and on Arm-PCR targeting CDR3 regions. TCRdb reanalysed the multiplex PCR reads using MiXCR and keeps one entry per CDR3 protein. Among 550,000 to 650,000 distinct CDR3 sequences listed, 15% to 20% were seen once. After removal of 3 bases from V and 1 base from J, the junction contained 9 bases not matched to a gene. The CDR3 is 16 amino acids. CDR1 is GTSNPN, CDR2 SVGIG, per germline (reference sequence). Specified time point: newly diagnosed GD, antithyroid drugs for less than 3 months. From PBMCs, RNA was extracted and then used to make the TCR library. These data also formed part of another study, on T cells in Graves' hyperthyroidism and ophthalmopathy. That paper notes: Ophthalmopathy, which appeared later, was predicted by the model a median approximately 6.7 months before onset.

V gene TRBV30 combines with J gene TRBJ1-1; 9 bases are a match to TRBD1. The receptor was derived from a man younger than 35 with Graves disease. The input for sequencing was peripheral blood mononuclear cells (PBMCs), taken at new diagnosis, from a patient treated with antithyroid drugs. Written as DNA, the CDR3 is TGTGCCTGGAGCGGGACAGGGTTCGGTGGGAACACTGAAGCTTTCTTT. Its translation: CAWSGTGFGGNTEAFF.